This T cell receptor beta chain is from a study of identical twins. Findings of the study overall: The presence of invariant MAIT and iNKT cells could partly confound analyses of zero-insertion sequences.

A universal primer site was added by template switching, and unique molecular identifiers were carried by the cDNA. TCRdb processed the 5' RACE reads anew with MiXCR; each CDR3 protein has one entry. The sample includes a few hundred thousand distinct CDR3 sequences, 7.5% to 10% of them seen just once. Details on this clonotype: What it binds is unknown.

Per the germline V gene, CDR1 is SGHTA and CDR2 is FQGTGA. V gave up 3 bases and J gave up 0 bases, with 10 bases separating them. This CDR3 comprises 15 residues. This sample also appeared in a second study, on yellow fever vaccine responses in identical twins.

This chain uses TRBV7-3 with TRBJ2-3, with D unresolved. The sequenced sample consisted of PBMCs. The sequence was collected from a woman aged 18-29 years in good health. The CDR3 DNA reads as TGTGCCAGCAGCTTTTTTTCCTCTAGCACAGATACGCAGTATTTT. Translated: CASSFFSSSTDTQYF.